This TCR beta chain was identified during a study of CD8+ T cells in alopecia areata. The study, taken as a whole, reports: Compared with mice, patients displayed less clear TCR sharing, possibly for HLA-related reasons. Scalp clonality and expanded CD8+ clones among the top 100 showed significant decreases with tofacitinib. It was observed that many expanded lesional clones persisted in scalp and blood during tofacitinib.

The CDR3 is 14 residues long. Deletions cut 0 bases from V and 7 bases from J, with 11 bases between. Germline CDR1 reads LGHNA; CDR2 reads YSLEER. Extraction and reverse transcription of RNA yielded cDNA as the sequencing template. Assay: immunoSEQ multiplex PCR; the TCRdb copy retains only in-frame clones and omits some. The profile shows some 190,000 clones, over 60% of them singletons. Noted treatment: oral pan-JAK inhibitor, 5-10 mg twice daily. It was from alopecia areata patients that lesional scalp punch biopsies and peripheral blood were collected. This clone has more than one count but fewer than ten. Its target is unknown.

The origin of this receptor is a human donor with alopecia areata. Sequencing was performed on CD4+ T cells sorted from blood, taken at roughly week 45, from a patient treated with tofacitinib. This chain uses TRBV4-3 with TRBJ2-3; D remains unclear. CDR3 in amino acids: CASSQEYGRNTQYF. The CDR3 DNA is TGCGCCAGCAGCCAAGAATATGGCCGAAATACGCAGTATTTT.